The clone carrying this T cell receptor beta chain has just a few counts. The data belong to a study of T cell repertoires in aging, cancer and after chemotherapy. Study summary: Six age groups, ranging from 30 or younger to 70 or older, included the donors.

The germline V and J ends were trimmed by 3 bases and 2 bases, with 6 bases remaining between them. Germline CDR1 MRHNA, CDR2 SNTAGT. The CDR3 totals 13 residues. The template was genomic DNA from peripheral blood, not RNA. Multiplex touch-down PCR with TRB-A/B primers amplified rearranged V-D-J TRB sequences. TCRdb reanalysed the multiplex PCR reads using MiXCR and keeps one entry per CDR3 protein. The sample holds several thousand distinct CDR3 sequences, 40% seen once. Sequencing was carried out using blood. This TCR derives from a human donor in good health. The chain couples TRBV6-4 to TRBJ2-3; maybe TRBD2 (5 bases). In nucleotides, the CDR3 is TGTGCCAGCAGTGAACGGGACACAGATACGCAGTATTTT. It translates to CASSERDTDTQYF.